These 14 T cell receptor beta chains share one sample of origin, sequenced in a study of regulatory T cells in long-lasting Graves disease. Specified time point: newly diagnosed GD, antithyroid drugs for less than 3 months. After RNA was extracted from PBMCs, the TCR library was made from it. Construction of TCR beta libraries relied on iRepertoire HTBI primers and on Arm-PCR targeting CDR3 regions. TCRdb analysed the multiplex PCR reads with MiXCR anew, one entry per CDR3 protein. The data hold hundreds of thousands of distinct CDR3 sequences, with 15% to 20% observed a single time. These same data were also listed under a study on T cells in Graves' hyperthyroidism and ophthalmopathy.

Sequencing was performed on peripheral blood mononuclear cells (PBMCs), taken at new diagnosis, from a patient treated with antithyroid drugs. Receptor source: a woman in her twenties or thirties with Graves disease.

This clonotype was seen at least ten times. The chain links TRBV5-5 to TRBJ1-5; TRBD1 is a possible D gene (6 bases). The CDR3 is made up of 14 amino acids. Germline V CDR1 and CDR2: SGHKS, YYEKEE (reference sequence). V was cut by 3 bases and J by 4 bases, with 11 bases left in between. CDR3 amino acids: CASSWAGENQPQHF. CDR3 nucleotide sequence: TGTGCCAGCAGCTGGGCAGGGGAAAATCAGCCCCAGCATTTT.

The rearrangement uses TRBV28 and TRBJ2-5; no definite D call. The V gene's germline CDR1 is MDHEN and CDR2 SYDVKM. The V gene lost 3 bases and the J gene lost 5 bases, with 13 bases spanning the gap. The CDR3 sequence is 14 residues long. The CDR3 DNA reads TGTGCCAGCAGTTTTGCCACGCTCTGGGAGACCCAGTACTTC. The encoded protein is CASSFATLWETQYF.

This clonotype appeared a few times. V and J are TRBV12-3 or TRBV12-4 and TRBJ2-7; D is perhaps TRBD2 (6 bases). The ends were cut back, 5 bases at V and 0 bases at J, with 14 bases in the middle. CDR3 size: 15 residues. CDR3 region: CASSPPRGSSYEQYF. The CDR3 DNA sequence: TGTGCCAGCAGTCCACCTCGGGGGAGCTCCTACGAGCAGTACTTC.

This clonotype appeared many times. This chain connects TRBV7-2 to TRBJ2-2, with TRBD2 matching over 8 bases. Germline V gives CDR1 SGHTA, CDR2 FQGNSA. V was clipped by 6 bases and J by 1 base; unmatched bases: 10. This CDR3 has 17 amino acids. The CDR3 here is CASRERGTTKNTGELFF. The CDR3 coding sequence is TGTGCCAGCAGGGAGCGGGGGACCACCAAGAACACCGGGGAGCTGTTTTTT.

The chain couples TRBV19 to TRBJ2-2, with D possibly being TRBD2 (7 bases). With 3 bases removed from V and 3 bases from J, the gap between germline ends came to 14 bases. Germline-derived CDR1 and CDR2 are LNHDA and SQIVND (reference sequence). CDR3 length equals 16 residues. The CDR3 region is CASSIRSGGDTGELFF. In DNA form, the CDR3 reads TGTGCCAGTAGTATTAGGTCGGGGGGCGACACCGGGGAGCTGTTTTTT. Supplemented by reference TRBV19 and TRBJ2-2, the full variable domain reads DGGITQSPKYLFRKEGQNVTLSCEQNLNHDAMYWYRQDPGQGLRLIYYSQIVNDFQKGDIAEGYSVSREKKESFPLTVTSAQKNPTAFYLCASSIRSGGDTGELFFGEGSRLTVL.

There are many counts of this clonotype. The chain combines TRBV6-5 with TRBJ2-1; the D gene is possibly TRBD2 (7 bases). Germline values: CDR1 MNHEY, CDR2 SVGAGI. The CDR3 spans 17 residues. Trimming pared 1 base from V and 4 bases from J, leaving 17 bases between. This chain's CDR3 is CASSYFLGGGPYNEQFF. CDR3 sequence (DNA): TGTGCCAGCAGTTACTTTCTGGGCGGGGGCCCTTACAATGAGCAGTTCTTC.

This clonotype was detected a few times. The chain recombines TRBV27 with TRBJ2-7; 10 nucleotides agree with TRBD1. The germline gives CDR1 MNHEY, CDR2 SMNVEV (reference sequence). Trimming cost V 4 bases and J 5 bases; bases outside gene matches: 8. The CDR3 contains 15 residues. The chain's CDR3 is CASSSSGTGDNEQYF. DNA for the CDR3: TGTGCCAGCAGTTCCTCCGGGACAGGGGACAACGAGCAGTACTTC.

V and J are TRBV5-1 and TRBJ2-7, with 7 bases fitting TRBD1. Germline values: CDR1 SGHRS, CDR2 YFSETQ. The CDR3 has 14 residues. The trim removed 2 bases at V and 1 base at J, leaving 3 bases unmatched. The CDR3 nucleotides are TGCGCCAGCAGCTTTGGGACAGATTCCTACGAGCAGTACTTC. This codes for CASSFGTDSYEQYF.

This chain links TRBV11-2 with TRBJ2-2; no clear D gene. The V gene lost 5 bases and the J gene lost 5 bases, with 6 bases spanning the gap. Germline V gene data show CDR1 as SGHAT and CDR2 as FQNNGV. This CDR3 comprises 12 residues. CDR3 sequence (DNA): TGTGCCAGCAGCACACAGACCGGGGAGCTGTTTTTT. It translates to CASSTQTGELFF. Filled out from reference TRBV11-2 and TRBJ2-2, the complete variable domain reads EAGVAQSPRYKIIEKRQSVAFWCNPISGHATLYWYQQILGQGPKLLIQFQNNGVVDDSQLPKDRFSAERLKGVDSTLKIQPAKLEDSAVYLCASSTQTGELFFGEGSRLTVL.

At least ten counts were recorded for this clonotype. The rearrangement links TRBV28 to TRBJ2-1, with TRBD2 as a possible D gene (5 bases). Germline-derived CDR1 and CDR2 are MDHEN and SYDVKM. The CDR3 sequence is 14 residues long. Trimming cost V 3 bases and J 5 bases, with 11 bases left between them. The CDR3 loop reads CASSLTINNNEQFF. CDR3 in DNA: TGTGCCAGCAGTTTGACTATCAACAACAATGAGCAGTTCTTC.

This clonotype was observed many times. The chain combines TRBV6-2 or TRBV6-3 with TRBJ1-3; D ambiguous. This CDR3 has 14 residues. In germline, CDR1 is MNHEY, CDR2 SVGEGT. The V and J ends lost 2 bases and 0 bases respectively, with 5 bases between them. The CDR3 nucleotides are TGTGCCAGCAGTTACGGTCCCTCTGGAAACACCATATATTTT. Translating gives CASSYGPSGNTIYF.

The table lists this clonotype with a few counts. The chain carries TRBV19 and TRBJ2-3; the D gene is possibly TRBD1 (5 bases). The V gene's germline CDR1 is LNHDA and CDR2 SQIVND (reference sequence). This CDR3 contains 13 residues. Trimming removed 3 bases from V and 6 bases from J, with 10 bases in between. This CDR3 reads CASSISRVDTQYF. The CDR3 coding sequence is TGTGCCAGTAGTATTAGCAGGGTGGATACGCAGTATTTT.

This clonotype was counted once. This may stem from a read error, because a much larger clone lies one nucleotide away. This chain connects TRBV30 to TRBJ1-2; D gene uncertain. Germline CDR1 GTSNPN, CDR2 SVGIG (reference sequence). With 3 bases removed from V and 4 bases from J, the gap between germline ends came to 12 bases. The CDR3 length is 13 residues. The chain's CDR3 is CAWREGFSYGYTF. The CDR3 nucleotides read TGTGCCTGGAGAGAGGGATTCAGCTATGGCTACACCTTC.

As regards this clonotype: With a much larger clone just one base away, this may be a read error. The chain is built from TRBV24-1 and TRBJ2-7, with no clear D. CDR3 length equals 11 residues. Trimming removed 8 bases from V and 4 bases from J, with 8 bases in between. Germline loops: CDR1 KGHDR, CDR2 SFDVKD. The CDR3 DNA reads as TGTGCCACCAATGACCATTACGAGCAGTACTTC. It is translated as CATNDHYEQYF.